This TCR beta chain was retrieved from a study of CXCR3-negative and CXCR3-positive naive CD8 T cells. This CDR3 comprises 15 residues. Per germline, CDR1 MNHEY and CDR2 SVGEGT. All TRB cDNA libraries came from 5' RACE performed with UMI labels. TCRdb reprocessed the 5' RACE reads and stores each CDR3 protein as one record, lacking DNA. This table lists some 39,000 distinct CDR3 sequences. Input material: naive CXCR3- CD8+ T cells from blood. The subset here: CD45RO-CCR7+CD27+CD95- naive CD8+ T cells lacking CXCR3 (TNR3-). The TCR sequence derives from a human donor in good health. Some clones in this sample may be carry-over from other donors' samples. V gene TRBV6-2 or TRBV6-3 combines with J gene TRBJ2-5; checking the TCRdb D call of TRBD1 is not possible without DNA. CDR3: CASSYSSGGGETQYF.